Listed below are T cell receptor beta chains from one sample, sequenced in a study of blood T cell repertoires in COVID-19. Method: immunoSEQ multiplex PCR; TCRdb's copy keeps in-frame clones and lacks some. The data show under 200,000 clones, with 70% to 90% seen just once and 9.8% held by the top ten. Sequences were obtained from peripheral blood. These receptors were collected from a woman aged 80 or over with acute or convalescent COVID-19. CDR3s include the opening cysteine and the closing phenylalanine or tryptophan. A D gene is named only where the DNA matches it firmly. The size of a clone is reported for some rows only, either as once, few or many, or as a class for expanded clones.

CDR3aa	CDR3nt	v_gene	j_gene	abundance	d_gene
CASSPHGEEKLFF	TGTGCCAGCAGCCCCCACGGGGAAGAAAAACTGTTTTTT	TRBV11-2	TRBJ1-4	.	.
CASSQVGQAGKNYGYTF	TGCGCCAGCAGCCAAGTAGGACAGGCCGGCAAAAACTATGGCTACACCTTC	TRBV4-1	TRBJ1-2	.	TRBD1
CASSSGTGLGGSGNTIYF	TGTGCCAGCAGCTCCGGGACAGGTCTCGGTGGCTCTGGAAACACCATATATTTT	TRBV7-9	TRBJ1-3	.	TRBD1
CASSPQGVGTDTQYF	TGTGCCAGTAGTCCACAGGGAGTGGGCACAGATACGCAGTATTTT	TRBV19	TRBJ2-3	.	.
CASSSPENEKLFF	TGTGCCAGCAGTTCCCCCGAGAATGAAAAACTGTTTTTT	TRBV27	TRBJ1-4	.	.
CASSSDYSEAFF	TGTGCCAGCAGTTCGGACTACTCTGAAGCTTTCTTT	TRBV12-3/TRBV12-4	TRBJ1-1	.	.
CAGGQGSYGYTF	TGTGCCGGCGGACAGGGAAGCTATGGCTACACCTTC	TRBV30	TRBJ1-2	.	TRBD1
CASSIRELVDTQYF	TGTGCCAGCAGCATCCGGGAATTGGTGGATACGCAGTATTTT	TRBV7-9	TRBJ2-3	.	.
CASAPGGALSGNTIYF	TGTGCTAGTGCCCCGGGGGGGGCCCTCTCTGGAAACACCATATATTTT	TRBV12-5	TRBJ1-3	.	.
CATGVGQGHTGELFF	TGTGCCACCGGAGTAGGACAGGGGCACACCGGGGAGCTGTTTTTT	TRBV19	TRBJ2-2	.	TRBD1
CASTEGSGSSETQYF	TGTGCCAGCACCGAGGGGAGCGGGTCCTCAGAGACCCAGTACTTC	TRBV5-4	TRBJ2-5	.	.
CASSQERINEQFF	TGTGCCAGCAGCCAAGAGCGTATCAATGAGCAGTTCTTC	TRBV4-2	TRBJ2-1	.	.
CASSEGINQPQHF	TGCGCCAGCAGTGAGGGCATTAATCAGCCCCAGCATTTT	TRBV10-1	TRBJ1-5	.	.
CASSHSGRGDYGYTF	TGTGCCAGCAGCCATAGCGGTAGGGGCGACTATGGCTACACCTTC	TRBV7-9	TRBJ1-2	.	.
CASTLRGETQYF	TGTGCCAGCACCCTTAGGGGCGAGACCCAGTACTTC	TRBV12-3/TRBV12-4	TRBJ2-5	.	.
CASSLFGGAQNEKLFF	TGTGCCAGCAGCTTGTTCGGGGGGGCGCAGAACGAAAAACTGTTTTTT	TRBV5-6	TRBJ1-4	.	.
CASSIQGSEAFF	TGTGCCAGTAGTATTCAGGGGTCTGAAGCTTTCTTT	TRBV19	TRBJ1-1	once	.
CASSQMGANEQYF	TGCGCCAGCAGCCAGATGGGCGCGAACGAGCAGTACTTC	TRBV4-1	TRBJ2-7	.	.
CASSQTGANTGELFF	TGTGCCAGCAGCCAGACAGGGGCCAACACCGGGGAGCTGTTTTTT	TRBV7-3	TRBJ2-2	.	TRBD1
CASSVEGGSPLHF	TGTGCCAGCAGCGTAGAGGGGGGGTCACCCCTCCACTTT	TRBV9	TRBJ1-6	.	.
CATLPTGNYNEQFF	TGTGCCACCCTACCTACAGGGAATTACAATGAGCAGTTCTTC	TRBV2	TRBJ2-1	once	.
CASSQSYRDRALHF	TGTGCCAGCAGTCAATCCTACAGGGATAGGGCCCTCCACTTT	TRBV6-5	TRBJ1-6	once	.
CASSLGEGTPHEQFF	TGTGCCAGCAGCTTGGGTGAGGGCACGCCGCATGAGCAGTTCTTC	TRBV5-4	TRBJ2-1	.	.
CASEQGPKNIQYF	TGTGCCAGCGAACAGGGGCCCAAAAACATTCAGTACTTC	TRBV19	TRBJ2-4	.	TRBD1
CASTSPANHLYNEQFF	TGTGCCAGTACCTCGCCTGCGAACCACCTCTACAATGAGCAGTTCTTC	TRBV19	TRBJ2-1	.	.
CASSPTDSTRNYGYTF	TGTGCCAGCAGCCCGACGGACTCAACCAGGAACTATGGCTACACCTTC	TRBV5-8	TRBJ1-2	.	.
CASSLVGTSYNEQFF	TGTGCCAGCAGCTTAGTGGGGACATCCTACAATGAGCAGTTCTTC	TRBV11-2	TRBJ2-1	.	.
CASSWGPGNEKLFF	TGTGCCAGCAGTTGGGGGCCAGGGAATGAAAAACTGTTTTTT	TRBV6-2/TRBV6-3	TRBJ1-4	.	.